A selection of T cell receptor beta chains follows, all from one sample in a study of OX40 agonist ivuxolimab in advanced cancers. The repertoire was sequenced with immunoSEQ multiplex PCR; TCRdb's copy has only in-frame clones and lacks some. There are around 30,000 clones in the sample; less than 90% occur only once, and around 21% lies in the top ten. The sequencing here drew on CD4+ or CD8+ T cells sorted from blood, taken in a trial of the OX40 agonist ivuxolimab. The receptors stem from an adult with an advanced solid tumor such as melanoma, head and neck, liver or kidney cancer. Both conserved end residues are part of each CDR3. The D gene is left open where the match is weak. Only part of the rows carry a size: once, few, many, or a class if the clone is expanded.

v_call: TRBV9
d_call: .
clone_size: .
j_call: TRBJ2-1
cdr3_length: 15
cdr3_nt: TGTGCCAGCAGCGAGTGGGGCCTATCCCCCAATGAGCAGTTCTTC
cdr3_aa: CASSEWGLSPNEQFF

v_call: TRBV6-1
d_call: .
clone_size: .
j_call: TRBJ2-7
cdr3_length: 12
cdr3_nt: TGTGCCAGCCGACGGTTACTGTACGAGCAGTACTTC
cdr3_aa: CASRRLLYEQYF

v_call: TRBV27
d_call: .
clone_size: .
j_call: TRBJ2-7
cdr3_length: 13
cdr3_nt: TGTGCCAGCAGTTTATCAGTTTTCTACGAGCAGTACTTC
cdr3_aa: CASSLSVFYEQYF

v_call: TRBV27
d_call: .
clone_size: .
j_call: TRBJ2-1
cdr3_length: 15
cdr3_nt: TGTGCCAGCTCGCTCGGAGCCGTACCCTACAATGAGCAGTTCTTC
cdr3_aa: CASSLGAVPYNEQFF

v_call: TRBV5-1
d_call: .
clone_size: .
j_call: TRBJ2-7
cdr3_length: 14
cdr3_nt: TGCGCCAGCAGCTTGAGCACAATCTCCTACGAGCAGTACTTC
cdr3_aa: CASSLSTISYEQYF

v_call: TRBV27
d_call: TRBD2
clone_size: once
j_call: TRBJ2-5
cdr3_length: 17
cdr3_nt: TGTGCCAGCAGTTTATCGACACTAGCGGGGCTCCGGGAGACCCAGTACTTC
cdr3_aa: CASSLSTLAGLRETQYF

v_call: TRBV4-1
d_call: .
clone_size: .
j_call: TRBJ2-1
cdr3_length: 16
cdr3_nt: TGCGCCAGCAGCCAAGATCAAACTAGCTTCCACAATGAGCAGTTCTTC
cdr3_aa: CASSQDQTSFHNEQFF

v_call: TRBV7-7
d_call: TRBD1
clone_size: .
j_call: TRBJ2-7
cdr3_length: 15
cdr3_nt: TGTGCTAGCAGTTCCGGGACAGGGAGGTCCTACGAGCAGTACTTC
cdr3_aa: CASSSGTGRSYEQYF

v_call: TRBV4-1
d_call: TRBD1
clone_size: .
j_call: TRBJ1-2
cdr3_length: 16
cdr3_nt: TGCGCCAGCAGCCTTACCGCGGGACAGGGGGCTTTCGGCTACACCTTC
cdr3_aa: CASSLTAGQGAFGYTF

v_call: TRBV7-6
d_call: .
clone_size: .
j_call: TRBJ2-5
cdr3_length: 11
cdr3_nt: TGTGCCAGCAGCTCCGGACGAGAGCAGTACTTC
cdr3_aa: CASSSGREQYF

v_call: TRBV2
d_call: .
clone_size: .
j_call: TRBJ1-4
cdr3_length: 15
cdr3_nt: TGTGCCAGCTTCGACCTACGTACAACTAATGAAAAACTGTTTTTT
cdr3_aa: CASFDLRTTNEKLFF

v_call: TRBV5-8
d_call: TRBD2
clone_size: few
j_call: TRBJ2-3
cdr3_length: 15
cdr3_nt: TGTGCCAGCAGCGTGGGGGACTATTACACAGATACGCAGTATTTT
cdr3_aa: CASSVGDYYTDTQYF

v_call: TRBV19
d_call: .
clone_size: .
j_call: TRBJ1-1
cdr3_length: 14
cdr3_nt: TGTGCCAGTAGTCCCTCCGGAGGGGGCACTGAAGCTTTCTTT
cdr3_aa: CASSPSGGGTEAFF

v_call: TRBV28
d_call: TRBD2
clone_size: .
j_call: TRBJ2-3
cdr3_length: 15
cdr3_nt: TGTGCCAGCAGGCGGACTAGCGGGAGAGGCGATACGCAGTATTTT
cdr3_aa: CASRRTSGRGDTQYF

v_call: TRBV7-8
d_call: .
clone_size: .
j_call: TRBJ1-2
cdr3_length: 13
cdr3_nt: TGTGCCAGCAGCTTAGCGCCTCCCTATGGCTACACCTTC
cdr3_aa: CASSLAPPYGYTF

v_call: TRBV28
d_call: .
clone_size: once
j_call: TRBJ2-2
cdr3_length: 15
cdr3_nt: TGTGCCAGCAGTTTCGCGACAGAAAACACCGGGGAGCTGTTTTTT
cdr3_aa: CASSFATENTGELFF

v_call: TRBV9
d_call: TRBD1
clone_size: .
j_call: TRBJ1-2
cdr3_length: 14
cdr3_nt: TGTGCCAGCAGTGACAGGGGGATGGGCTATGGCTACACCTTC
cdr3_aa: CASSDRGMGYGYTF

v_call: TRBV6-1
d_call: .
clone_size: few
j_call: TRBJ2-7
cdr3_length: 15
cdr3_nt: TGTGCCAGCAGTGTAAGGGGTTCTAGCTCCTACGAGCAGTACTTC
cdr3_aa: CASSVRGSSSYEQYF

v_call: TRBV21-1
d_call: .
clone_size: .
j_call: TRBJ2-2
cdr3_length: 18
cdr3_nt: TGTGCCAGCAGCAAAGCGCTCGGGGCGGGAGAAGACACCGGGGAGCTGTTTTTT
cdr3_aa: CASSKALGAGEDTGELFF

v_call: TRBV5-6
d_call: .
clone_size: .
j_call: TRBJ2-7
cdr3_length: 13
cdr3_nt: TGTGCCAGCAGCTTAATGGCCCGCTACGAGCAGTACTTC
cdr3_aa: CASSLMARYEQYF

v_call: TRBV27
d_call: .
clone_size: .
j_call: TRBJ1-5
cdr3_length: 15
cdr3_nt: TGTGCCAGCAGTTTTGGTAGGGGAGGAGGTCAGCCCCAGCATTTT
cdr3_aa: CASSFGRGGGQPQHF

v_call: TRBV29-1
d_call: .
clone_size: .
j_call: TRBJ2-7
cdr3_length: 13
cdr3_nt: TGCAGCGTTGATTGGGACGGATCCTACGAGCAGTACTTC
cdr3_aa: CSVDWDGSYEQYF

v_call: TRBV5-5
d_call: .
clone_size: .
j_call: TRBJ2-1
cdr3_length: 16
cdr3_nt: TGTGCCAGCAGACTACCAGTCGACCGGCGGGGCGATGAGCAGTTCTTC
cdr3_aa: CASRLPVDRRGDEQFF

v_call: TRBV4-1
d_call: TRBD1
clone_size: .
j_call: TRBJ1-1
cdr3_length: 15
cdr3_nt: TGCGCCAGCAGCCAAATACAGGGGAGTCACACTGAAGCTTTCTTT
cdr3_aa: CASSQIQGSHTEAFF

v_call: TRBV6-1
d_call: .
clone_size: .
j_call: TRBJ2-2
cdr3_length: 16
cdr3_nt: TGTGCCAGCAGTGAAAAAAATGCTGTACCTACCGGGGAGCTGTTTTTT
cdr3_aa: CASSEKNAVPTGELFF

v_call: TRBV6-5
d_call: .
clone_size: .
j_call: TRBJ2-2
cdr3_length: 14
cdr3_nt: TGTGCCAGCAGTGTAGGCGGAAATCCCGGGGAGCTGTTTTTT
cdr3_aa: CASSVGGNPGELFF

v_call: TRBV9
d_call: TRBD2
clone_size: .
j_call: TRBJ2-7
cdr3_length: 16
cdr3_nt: TGTGCCAGCAGCGTAGGGTCTAGCGGGAGGGTCTACGAGCAGTACTTC
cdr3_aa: CASSVGSSGRVYEQYF

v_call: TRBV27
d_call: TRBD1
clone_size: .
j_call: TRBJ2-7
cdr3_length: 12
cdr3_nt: TGTGCCAGCAGCCCGGACAGGGGGCGAGAGTACTTC
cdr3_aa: CASSPDRGREYF

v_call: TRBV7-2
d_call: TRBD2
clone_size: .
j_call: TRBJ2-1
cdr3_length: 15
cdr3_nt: TGTGCCAGCAGGGGGGGGACTAGCGGTTACAATGAGCAGTTCTTC
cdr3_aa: CASRGGTSGYNEQFF

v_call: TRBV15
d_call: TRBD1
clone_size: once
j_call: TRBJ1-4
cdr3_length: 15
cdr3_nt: TGTGCCACAAGACAGGGCACTTCAACTAATGAAAAACTGTTTTTT
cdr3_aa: CATRQGTSTNEKLFF

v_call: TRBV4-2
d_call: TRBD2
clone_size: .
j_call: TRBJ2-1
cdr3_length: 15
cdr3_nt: TGTGCCAGCAGCCAAGATAGCGGGGGGGCCAATGAGCAGTTCTTC
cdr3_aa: CASSQDSGGANEQFF